This T cell receptor (beta chain) derives from a study of cytomegalovirus exposure and HLA in healthy donors. The CDR3 is 15 residues long. The junction had 10 bases not matched to a gene; V was cut back by 6 bases and J by 4 bases. The germline CDR1 and CDR2 sequences are SEHNR and FQNEAQ (reference sequence). This clone appeared a single time. Its antigen is unknown. Study observations and caveats: Most TCR sequences showed up rarely, but some public TCRs showed up in many donors. A classifier reportedly called cytomegalovirus status with high sensitivity and specificity.

Data came from immunoSEQ multiplex PCR; TCRdb stores just in-frame clones and leaves some out. The sample lists some 330,000 clones; approximately 90% were seen once. Sequenced material: PBMCs. The source of this sequence is a young woman in good health and CMV-seronegative. The chain has TRBV7-9 and TRBJ2-7, with 9 bases lining up with TRBD2. For the CDR3, the DNA is TGTGCCAGCAGTTCCCTCTCGCTAGCGGGGTACGAGCAGTACTTC. This gives the protein CASSSLSLAGYEQYF.